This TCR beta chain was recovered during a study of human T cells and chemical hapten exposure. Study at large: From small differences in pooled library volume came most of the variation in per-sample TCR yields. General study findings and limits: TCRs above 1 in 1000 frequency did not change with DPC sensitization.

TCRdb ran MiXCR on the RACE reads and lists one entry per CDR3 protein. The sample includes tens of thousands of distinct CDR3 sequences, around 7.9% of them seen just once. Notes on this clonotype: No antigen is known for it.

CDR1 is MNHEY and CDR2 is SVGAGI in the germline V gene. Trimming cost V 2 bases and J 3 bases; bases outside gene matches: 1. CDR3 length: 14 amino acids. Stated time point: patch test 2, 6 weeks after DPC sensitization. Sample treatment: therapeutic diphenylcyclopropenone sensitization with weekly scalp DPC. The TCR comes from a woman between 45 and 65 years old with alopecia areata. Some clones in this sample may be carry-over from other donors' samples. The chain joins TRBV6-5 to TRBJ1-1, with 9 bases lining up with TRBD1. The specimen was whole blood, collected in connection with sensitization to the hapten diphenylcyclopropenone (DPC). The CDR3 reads CASSYNRGHTEAFF. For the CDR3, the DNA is TGTGCCAGCAGTTACAACAGGGGGCACACTGAAGCTTTCTTT.